This T cell receptor beta chain was identified during a study of CD8 T cells in Susac syndrome. The T cells that were sequenced for TCR beta were CD8+ and CD4+ cells from blood. The CD8+ and CD4+ T cells were negatively isolated, with the TEMRA cells enriched by FACS. V dropped 2 bases and J dropped 8; count of bases not matched to a gene: 10. CDR3 length: 17 amino acids. With random hexamers, reverse transcription was performed on about 0.5 to 1 ug of RNA. Multiplex immunoSEQ PCR targeted 54 Vbeta and 13 Jbeta TCR beta segments. A single record per CDR3 protein comes from TCRdb applying MiXCR to the immunoSEQ multiplex PCR reads. The table includes about 290,000 distinct CDR3 sequences, approximately 89% detected once.

The receptor was isolated from a human donor with multiple sclerosis. The sample comprised CD8+ T cells from PBMCs. The V gene is TRBV12-3 or TRBV12-4, the J gene TRBJ2-1; 12 bases match TRBD2. CDR3 loop: CASSLLASGGAGDEQFF. CDR3 DNA sequence: TGTGCCAGCAGTTTATTGGCTAGCGGGGGGGCAGGCGATGAGCAGTTCTTC.